The subject of this entry is one TCR beta chain. These data originate in a study of CD8 T cells in Susac syndrome. Reverse transcription of roughly 0.45 to 1 ug RNA used random hexamers. MiXCR, applied by TCRdb to the immunoSEQ multiplex PCR reads, yields one record per CDR3 protein. The sample has some 160,000 distinct CDR3 sequences, approximately 95% seen once. Germline loops: CDR1 SEHNR, CDR2 FQNEAQ (reference sequence). Trimming took 5 bases from V and 7 from J, leaving 11 bases between them. This CDR3 comprises 12 residues. This TCR was recovered from a human donor with multiple sclerosis. The sample comprised CD8+ T cells from PBMCs. The V call is TRBV7-9, the J call TRBJ1-1, with D perhaps matching TRBD1 (5 bases). For the CDR3, the DNA is TGTGCCAGCAGCCAGGACAAGATTGAAGCTTTCTTT. Protein product: CASSQDKIEAFF.